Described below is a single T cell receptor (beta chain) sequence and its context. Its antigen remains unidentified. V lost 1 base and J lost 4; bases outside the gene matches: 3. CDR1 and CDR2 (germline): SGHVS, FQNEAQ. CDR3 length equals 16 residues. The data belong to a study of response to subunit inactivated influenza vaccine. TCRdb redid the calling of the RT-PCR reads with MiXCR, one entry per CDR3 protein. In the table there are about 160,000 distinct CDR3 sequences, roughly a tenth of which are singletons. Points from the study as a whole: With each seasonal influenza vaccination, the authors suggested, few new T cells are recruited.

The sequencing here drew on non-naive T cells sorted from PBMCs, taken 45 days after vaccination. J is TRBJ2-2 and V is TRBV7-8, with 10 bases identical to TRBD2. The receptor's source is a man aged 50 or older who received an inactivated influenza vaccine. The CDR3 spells CASSLGLAGVTGELFF. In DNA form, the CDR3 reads TGTGCCAGCAGCTTAGGGCTAGCGGGGGTCACCGGGGAGCTGTTTTTT.